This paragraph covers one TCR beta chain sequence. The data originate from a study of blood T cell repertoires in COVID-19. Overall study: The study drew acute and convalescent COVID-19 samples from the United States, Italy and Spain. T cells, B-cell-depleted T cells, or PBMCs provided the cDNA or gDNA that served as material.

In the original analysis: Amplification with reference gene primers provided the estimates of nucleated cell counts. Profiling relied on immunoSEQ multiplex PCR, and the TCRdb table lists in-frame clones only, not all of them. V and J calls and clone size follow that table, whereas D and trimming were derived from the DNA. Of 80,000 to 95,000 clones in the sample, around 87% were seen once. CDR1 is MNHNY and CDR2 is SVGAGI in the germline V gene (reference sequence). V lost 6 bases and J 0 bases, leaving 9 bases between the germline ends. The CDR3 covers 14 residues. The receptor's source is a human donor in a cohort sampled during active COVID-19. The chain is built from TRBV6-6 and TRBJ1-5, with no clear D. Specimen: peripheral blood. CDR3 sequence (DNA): TGTGCCAGCAGCTTATCCGGTAGCAATCAGCCCCAGCATTTT. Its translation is CASSLSGSNQPQHF.